The clone carrying this T cell receptor (beta chain) appeared once. No antigen is known for it. These data originate in a study of blood T cells in healthy people across ages. The germline V gene encodes CDR1 MNHEY and CDR2 SVGEGT. The CDR3 has 14 residues. The ends were cut back, 5 bases at V and 2 bases at J, with 13 bases in the middle. PCR was performed a second time for about 6 to 12 cycles using a sample-barcoded 5' primer and a J-beta primer mix. A 12-random-nucleotide template-switch adaptor tagged each cDNA molecule. TCRdb reanalysed the 5' RACE reads using MiXCR and keeps one entry per CDR3 protein. There are approximately 360,000 distinct CDR3 sequences in the sample; roughly half occur only once, and under 65% lies in the top ten. Study results and limitations: Expanded clonotype shifts may have been confounded, as the donors had an unknown CMV status. Aged donors had fewer naive CD4+ cells and lower diversity than long-lived donors.

Sequenced input: blood. The chain links TRBV6-2 or TRBV6-3 to TRBJ2-7; D gene uncertain. This sequence originates from a man in his sixties in good health. CDR3 amino acids: CASSTKDLTYEQYF. The CDR3 DNA follows: TGTGCCAGCAGTACCAAGGACCTAACCTACGAGCAGTACTTC.